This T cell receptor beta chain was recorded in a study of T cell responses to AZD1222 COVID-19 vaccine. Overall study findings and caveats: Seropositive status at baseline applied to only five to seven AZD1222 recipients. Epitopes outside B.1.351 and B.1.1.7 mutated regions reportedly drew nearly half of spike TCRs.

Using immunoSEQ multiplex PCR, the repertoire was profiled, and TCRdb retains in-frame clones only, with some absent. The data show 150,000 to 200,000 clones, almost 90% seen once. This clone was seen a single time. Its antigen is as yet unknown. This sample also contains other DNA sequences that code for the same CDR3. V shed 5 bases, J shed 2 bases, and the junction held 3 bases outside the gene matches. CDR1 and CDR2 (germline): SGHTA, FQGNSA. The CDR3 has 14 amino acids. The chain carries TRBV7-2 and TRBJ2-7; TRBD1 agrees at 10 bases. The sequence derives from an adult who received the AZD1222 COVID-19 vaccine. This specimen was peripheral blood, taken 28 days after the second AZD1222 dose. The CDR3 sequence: CASSGDRGPYEQYF. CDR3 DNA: TGTGCCAGCAGCGGGGACAGGGGACCCTACGAGCAGTACTTC.